Listed here are 8 T cell receptor beta chains from one sample, sequenced in a study of control samples from healthy donors and cancer patients. Sequencing was performed with immunoSEQ multiplex PCR; in TCRdb, only in-frame clones are kept and a portion is missing. Of approximately 3,200 clones in the sample, just under 80% were seen once. Sequenced: formalin-fixed, paraffin-embedded tissue. Source of these receptors: a male donor with melanoma.

This clone turned up a few times. The chain recombines TRBV15 with TRBJ2-1; 8 nucleotides align to TRBD2. Germline V gene sequence: CDR1 LNHNV, CDR2 YYDKDF (reference sequence). The CDR3 sequence is 18 residues long. V was clipped by 2 bases and J by 5 bases; unmatched bases: 14. This CDR3 reads CATSRQPGGTIQDNEQFF. The CDR3 DNA reads as TGTGCCACCAGCAGACAACCGGGGGGGACCATACAAGACAATGAGCAGTTCTTC.

The chain couples TRBV7-8 to TRBJ2-1; unclear D gene. The germline V gene encodes CDR1 SGHVS and CDR2 FQNEAQ. This CDR3 region has 15 residues. Trimming left V 0 bases short and J 5 bases short, with 11 bases between. The CDR3 DNA reads as TGTGCCAGCAGCTTAGCGGCAGGCCGACACAATGAGCAGTTCTTC. Translation: CASSLAAGRHNEQFF.

This chain joins TRBV7-8 and TRBJ2-2; 8 positions match TRBD1. Germline CDR1 and CDR2: SGHVS and FQNEAQ. The junction had 9 bases not matched to a gene; V was cut back by 5 bases and J by 1 base. This CDR3 spans 17 amino acids. The CDR3 region has the DNA TGTGCCAGCAGCCTTCTCGGACAGGGAAGGAACACCGGGGAGCTGTTTTTT. This codes for CASSLLGQGRNTGELFF. Full variable domain (rest looked up from reference TRBV7-8 and TRBJ2-2): GAGVSQSPRYKVAKRGQDVALRCDPISGHVSLFWYQQALGQGPEFLTYFQNEAQLDKSGLPSDRFFAERPEGSVSTLKIQRTQQEDSAVYLCASSLLGQGRNTGELFFGEGSRLTVL.

This chain uses TRBV2 with TRBJ2-7; 11 bases align to TRBD2. This CDR3 spans 14 amino acids. Germline V CDR1 and CDR2: SNHLY, FYNNEI. The V gene end was trimmed by 4 bases and the J gene end by 12 bases; junction bases not matched to a gene: 11. The CDR3 loop is CASSASSGRRYAYF. The CDR3 nucleotides read TGTGCCAGCAGTGCGTCTAGCGGGAGGAGGTATGCGTACTTC.

This chain connects TRBV2 to TRBJ2-7; 7 nucleotides match TRBD1. The CDR3 contains 13 residues. V lost 8 bases, J lost 0 bases, and 4 bases stayed unmatched. CDR1 and CDR2 (germline): SNHLY, FYNNEI. For the CDR3, the DNA is TGTGCCAGCGACGGGGACAGCTCCTACGAGCAGTACTTC. Protein sequence: CASDGDSSYEQYF.

This clone was counted only a few times. The genes are TRBV6-5 and TRBJ1-6; D not resolved. Trimming cost V 6 bases and J 0 bases, with 6 bases left between them. The CDR3 contains 14 residues. Germline loops: CDR1 MNHEY, CDR2 SVGAGI. DNA of the CDR3: TGTGCCAGCAGGCGGGACTCCTATAATTCACCCCTCCACTTT. Its protein is CASRRDSYNSPLHF.

The chain uses TRBV2 and TRBJ2-5, with D hard to call. Between the trimmed V and J ends, which lost 3 bases and 5 bases, there was a span of 4 bases. The length of the CDR3 is 11 residues. Germline assignment: CDR1 SNHLY and CDR2 FYNNEI. The CDR3 nucleotides read TGTGCCAGCAGTGAGAGTGAGACCCAGTACTTC. Encoded protein: CASSESETQYF. Full variable domain (rest looked up from reference TRBV2 and TRBJ2-5): EPEVTQTPSHQVTQMGQEVILRCVPISNHLYFYWYRQILGQKVEFLVSFYNNEISEKSEIFDDQFSVERPDGSNFTLKIRSTKLEDSAMYFCASSESETQYFGPGTRLLVL.

In its sample, this clone ranks as large (0.1 to 1%). This sequence joins TRBV28 and TRBJ2-1, with D perhaps assigned TRBD1 or TRBD2 (5 bases each). The CDR3 contains 15 residues. With 7 bases removed from V and 6 bases from J, the gap between germline ends came to 19 bases. Germline V gene data show CDR1 as MDHEN and CDR2 as SYDVKM. In nucleotides, the CDR3 is TGTGCCAGCACCCAAGAGGGGTTTGGGTCCAATGAGCAGTTCTTC. It yields the protein CASTQEGFGSNEQFF.